This passage covers 2 T cell receptor beta chains from one sample sequenced in a study of OX40 agonist ivuxolimab in advanced cancers. Repertoires were generated with immunoSEQ multiplex PCR, while TCRdb's copy carries only in-frame clones and drops some. The table has some 70,000 clones, 86% seen once; the top ten hold nearly 8.5%. Source: CD4+ or CD8+ T cells sorted from blood, taken in a trial of the OX40 agonist ivuxolimab. These receptor sequences come from an adult with an advanced solid tumor such as melanoma, head and neck, liver or kidney cancer.

V gene TRBV19 combines with J gene TRBJ2-3; TRBD1 matches 8 bases. Trimming cost V 6 bases and J 0 bases; bases outside gene matches: 17. Germline V CDR1 and CDR2: LNHDA, SQIVND (reference sequence). This CDR3 contains 19 residues. The CDR3 DNA sequence: TGTGCCAGTAGCATCCGACAGGGGAGACAGCCCACTAGCACAGATACGCAGTATTTT. Translating gives CASSIRQGRQPTSTDTQYF.

The chain is built from TRBV10-3 and TRBJ1-5; D is unclear. This CDR3 is 13 amino acids long. Germline values: CDR1 ENHRY, CDR2 SYGVKD. The germline V and J ends were trimmed by 5 bases and 2 bases, with 7 bases remaining between them. The CDR3 reads CAISLQGNQPQHF. CDR3 nucleotide sequence: TGTGCCATCAGTCTTCAGGGCAATCAGCCCCAGCATTTT.